The clone carrying this TCR beta chain appeared a few times. No antigen is known for it. Germline-derived CDR1 and CDR2 are SGHRS and YFSETQ. J lost 4 bases, V lost 2 bases, and 9 bases had no gene match. This CDR3 spans 15 amino acids. This record belongs to a study of post-analysis software for immune sequencing data. Built from TCR beta cDNA, the libraries had unique molecular identifiers in them. The authors obtained roughly 550,000 cDNA molecules from approximately 1 to 10 million T cells. TCRdb used MiXCR to reprocess the PCR reads, holding one entry per CDR3 protein. The table shows 750,000 to 950,000 distinct CDR3 sequences, with roughly 46% occurring only once. General study findings and limits: When patients were compared with controls, about five TRBV segments were more frequent, TRBV5-6, TRBV5-1 and TRBV20-1 among them. The F measure placed samples prepared in the same batch into strongly shared clusters.

Specimen: blood. The genes are TRBV5-1 and TRBJ2-7; 7 bases are a match to TRBD1. The receptor was isolated from a girl aged 5 to 17 with multiple sclerosis. The CDR3 sequence is CASSLGTGTAYEQYF. DNA for the CDR3: TGCGCCAGCAGCTTAGGGACCGGGACAGCGTACGAGCAGTACTTC.